This T cell receptor beta chain was profiled in a study of shared clonotypes between healthy human individuals. On the study more broadly: The composition of the donors was a couple of women and a few men aged 18 to 49. Used for every donor were three CD4 naive, three CD4 memory, two CD8 naive and one CD8 memory plate.

Deep-level assay runs were performed. The protocol was immunoSEQ multiplex PCR, while the TCRdb copy is restricted to in-frame clones and leaves out a portion. This table has about 1.1 million clones, around three quarters appearing once. On this clone: What it recognizes is unknown.

The germline V and J ends were trimmed by 4 bases and 8 bases, with 17 bases remaining between them. The germline V gene has CDR1 LGHNA and CDR2 YSLEER. This CDR3 is 14 amino acids long. Study-level points and caveats: Sequencing depth was predicted to influence how clonotypes are shared among donors.

What was sequenced was memory CD4+ T cells from PBMCs. Indicated subset: CD45RA-negative fraction. This sequence originates from a man younger than 35 in good health. Some clones in this sample may be carry-over from other donors' samples. The V and J genes are TRBV4-3 and TRBJ1-1; no clear D. CDR3 amino acids: CASSPSVRALEAFF. The DNA for the CDR3 is TGCGCCAGCAGCCCCTCGGTCCGGGCGTTGGAAGCTTTCTTT.